The 30 T cell receptor beta chains below come from one sample, sequenced in a study of spatial heterogeneity in lung cancer (dated by TCRdb to the late 2010s). The method behind the library was 5' RACE. Sequencing instrument: NextSeq 500. The raw public data were reprocessed by TCRdb itself: fastp quality trimming at Q25, MiXCR clonotype calling, in-frame beta chains only. Each entry merges the rows of one CDR3 protein and shows their most common DNA and genes. The sample table lists 40,000 or so distinct CDR3 sequences, 5.2% of them with a count of one. The ten largest clones capture approximately 24% of the sample. The time point tag for this specimen amounts to: sample taken at primary tumor resection. TCR sequencing used whole RNA extracted from tumor and nontumor lung tissue, or from cryopreserved PBMC samples, without cell sorting. The sample was PBMCs, taken at surgery. Receptors originate from a female donor with early-stage non-small cell lung cancer.

This clonotype was detected only a few times. The chain's CDR3 is CSVRSGSLIQYF. The CDR3 DNA sequence: TGCAGTGTAAGGTCGGGGAGCCTCATTCAGTACTTC. The V call is TRBV20-1, the J call TRBJ2-4; weak D call: TRBD2 (5 bases). The CDR3 has 12 amino acids. With 7 bases removed from V and 9 bases from J, the gap between germline ends came to 16 bases. In germline, CDR1 is DFQATT, CDR2 SNEGSKA (reference sequence).

The table lists this clonotype with many counts. The chain has TRBV7-9 and TRBJ2-4; TRBD1 matches 8 bases. CDR3 length: 20 amino acids. V gave up 5 bases and J gave up 0 bases; unmatched junction bases: 18. Per germline, CDR1 SEHNR and CDR2 FQNEAQ (reference sequence). The CDR3 region has the DNA TGTGCCAGCAGCCGCTACACCGGGACAGGTCTCCCCCAAGCCAAAAACATTCAGTACTTC. Translating it yields CASSRYTGTGLPQAKNIQYF. The full variable domain, its missing parts supplied by reference TRBV7-9 and TRBJ2-4, is DTGVSQNPRHKITKRGQNVTFRCDPISEHNRLYWYRQTLGQGPEFLTYFQNEAQLEKSRLLSDRFSAERPKGSFSTLEIQRTEQGDSAMYLCASSRYTGTGLPQAKNIQYFGAGTRLSVL.

CDR3 loop: CASTLTIAGGRLNEQFF. In DNA form, the CDR3 reads TGTGCCAGTACACTAACCATAGCGGGGGGGCGACTTAATGAGCAGTTCTTC. This rearrangement joins TRBV19 to TRBJ2-1; 11 bases are a match to TRBD2. This CDR3 is built from 17 residues. Germline trimming cut 7 bases from V and 7 bases from J; bases unmatched to any gene: 15. Germline V gene data show CDR1 as LNHDA and CDR2 as SQIVND (reference sequence).

This clonotype was counted many times. V is TRBV3-1 and J is TRBJ1-1, with unresolved D. Germline V gene data show CDR1 as LGHDT and CDR2 as YNNKEL (reference sequence). V was trimmed by 1 base and J by 10 bases, leaving 7 bases between them. This CDR3 comprises 11 residues. CDR3 protein: CASSQGPGAFF. The CDR3 nucleotides are TGTGCCAGCAGCCAAGGCCCCGGAGCTTTCTTT.

The gene calls are TRBV7-8 and TRBJ2-3; 10 bases fit TRBD2. The CDR3 loop spans 16 amino acids. Germline V CDR1 and CDR2: SGHVS, FQNEAQ. The trim removed 4 bases at V and 2 bases at J, leaving 6 bases unmatched. CDR3 coding DNA: TGTGCCAGCAGCTCCCTAGCGGGGGTTCTCACAGATACGCAGTATTTT. This codes for CASSSLAGVLTDTQYF.

This clonotype was observed a few times. The V call is TRBV12-3 or TRBV12-4, the J call TRBJ1-1, with TRBD1 as a possible D gene (5 bases). The CDR3 runs to 16 residues. Trimming shortened V by 6 bases and J by 0 bases, and 17 bases separated the two germline ends. The CDR3 DNA follows: TGTGCCAGCAGGCCCTCCGGGACGGTGATGAACACTGAAGCTTTCTTT. Translating gives CASRPSGTVMNTEAFF.

The sample holds many counts of this clonotype. The chain carries TRBV6-6 and TRBJ2-7, with no clear D. This CDR3 is built from 11 residues. V lost 6 bases, J lost 4 bases, and 7 bases lay in between. Germline CDR1 reads MNHNY; CDR2 reads SVGAGI (reference sequence). The CDR3 protein is CASSPKYEQYF. The CDR3 DNA is TGTGCCAGCAGCCCTAAGTACGAGCAGTACTTC.

This clonotype was detected a few times. The rearrangement uses TRBV28 and TRBJ1-2; 8 bases line up with TRBD1. The CDR3 runs to 17 residues. Germline-derived CDR1 and CDR2 are MDHEN and SYDVKM. V shed 1 base, J shed 0 bases, and the junction held 7 bases outside the gene matches. The CDR3 DNA reads as TGTGCCAGCAGTTTATCGACCAGGGGGCCGGCTAACTATGGCTACACCTTC. Amino acid sequence: CASSLSTRGPANYGYTF.

This clonotype was counted at least ten times. The chain is built from TRBV19 and TRBJ1-5; D is unclear. From germline, CDR1 is LNHDA and CDR2 SQIVND (reference sequence). The CDR3 has 14 residues. The V and J ends lost 7 bases and 0 bases respectively, with 10 bases between them. The CDR3 loop is CASTDIYSNQPQHF. As DNA, the CDR3 is TGTGCCAGTACTGACATTTATAGCAATCAGCCCCAGCATTTT.

This clonotype was counted at least ten times. V gene TRBV7-2 combines with J gene TRBJ1-4, with TRBD1 matching 7 bases. The V and J ends lost 3 bases and 8 bases, in that order; junction bases with no gene match: 6. Per germline, CDR1 SGHTA and CDR2 FQGNSA. The length of the CDR3 is 14 residues. CDR3 nucleotides: TGTGCCAGCAGCTTGATGGCAGGGGGGGAAAAACTGTTTTTT. Translated: CASSLMAGGEKLFF.

The chain is built from TRBV7-2 and TRBJ2-2, with D perhaps TRBD2 (5 bases). The CDR3 contains 15 residues. CDR1 and CDR2 from the germline V gene are SGHTA and FQGNSA. Trimming took 6 bases from V and 2 from J, leaving 13 bases between them. CDR3 protein: CASSSQAGNTGELFF. The CDR3 nucleotides read TGTGCCAGCAGTTCCCAGGCGGGTAACACCGGGGAGCTGTTTTTT.

This clonotype was seen at least ten times. The J gene is TRBJ2-1, the V gene TRBV11-3; 15 positions match TRBD2. Losses at the gene ends were 5 bases for V and 5 bases for J; bases not matched to a gene: 7. This CDR3 contains 17 residues. Germline loops: CDR1 SGHNT, CDR2 YENEEA. CDR3 region: CASSLGLAGGRHNEQFF. Here the CDR3 DNA reads TGTGCCAGCAGCCTCGGACTAGCGGGGGGGCGTCACAATGAGCAGTTCTTC.

This clonotype was seen only a few times. The chain has TRBV5-6 and TRBJ2-1; no definite D call. Trimming stripped 4 bases from V and 4 bases from J, with 12 bases between. The length of the CDR3 is 14 residues. CDR1 and CDR2 (germline): SGHDT, YYEEEE. CDR3 in DNA: TGTGCCAGCAGCCCCGAGAGTGGTTACAATGAGCAGTTCTTC. Translation gives CASSPESGYNEQFF.

Ten or more counts support this clonotype. This chain uses TRBV12-3 or TRBV12-4 with TRBJ1-2; TRBD1 is a possible D gene (6 bases). This CDR3 contains 15 residues. V shed 6 bases and J shed 6 bases, with 20 bases lying between them. The CDR3 spells CASRNRPGHGHGYTF. In DNA form, the CDR3 reads TGTGCCAGCAGGAATAGACCGGGACATGGCCATGGCTACACCTTC.

The table lists this clonotype with many counts. The rearrangement uses TRBV4-1 and TRBJ1-5, with D maybe TRBD1 (5 bases). The germline V gene encodes CDR1 MGHRA and CDR2 YSYEKL. This CDR3 contains 16 residues. Trimming left V 0 bases short and J 7 bases short, with 16 bases between. The CDR3 is CASSQEPRVAGQPQHF. The CDR3 bases are TGCGCCAGCAGCCAAGAACCCAGGGTAGCAGGACAGCCCCAGCATTTT.

The chain is built from TRBV3-1 and TRBJ2-2; 7 bases agree with TRBD1. After removal of 5 bases from V and 4 bases from J, the junction contained 7 bases not matched to a gene. CDR1 and CDR2 (germline): LGHDT, YNNKEL (reference sequence). CDR3 length: 15 amino acids. The CDR3 nucleotides are TGTGCCAGCAGCTTAGACAGGGCAACCACCGGGGAGCTGTTTTTT. Amino acids: CASSLDRATTGELFF.

This clonotype has ten or more counts. This sequence joins TRBV12-3 or TRBV12-4 and TRBJ2-6; D is uncertain. Trimming took 3 bases from V and 2 from J, leaving 2 bases between them. The CDR3 spans 13 residues. CDR3 DNA: TGTGCCAGCAGTTTGGCTGGGGCCAACGTCCTGACTTTC. This codes for CASSLAGANVLTF.

There are many counts of this clonotype. V usage is TRBV29-1 and J usage is TRBJ1-2; possible D gene TRBD1, 5 bases. Per the germline V gene, CDR1 is SQVTM and CDR2 is ANQGSEA. The CDR3 has 13 residues. Trimming removed 6 bases from V and 0 bases from J, with 11 bases in between. CDR3 nucleotide sequence: TGCAGCGTGACAGCATTATCTAACTATGGCTACACCTTC. Protein product: CSVTALSNYGYTF.

This clonotype was picked up many times. The gene calls are TRBV10-3 and TRBJ2-7; D might be TRBD2 (6 bases). V was clipped by 0 bases and J by 2 bases, with 14 bases between them. The CDR3 contains 16 residues. The germline V gene has CDR1 ENHRY and CDR2 SYGVKD. CDR3 amino acids: CAISESRLGRPYEQYF. The CDR3 region has the DNA TGTGCCATCAGTGAGTCTAGGCTAGGGAGGCCCTACGAGCAGTACTTC.

This clonotype has ten or more counts. The chain has TRBV3-1 and TRBJ2-7; no firm D call. Trimming pared 0 bases from V and 4 bases from J, leaving 13 bases between. The germline CDR1 and CDR2 sequences are LGHDT and YNNKEL (reference sequence). CDR3 length equals 15 residues. The CDR3 DNA follows: TGTGCCAGCAGCCAAGAAAACCGTAAGGTGTACGAGCAGTACTTC. It codes for CASSQENRKVYEQYF.

This clonotype was recorded at least ten times. The chain has TRBV4-2 and TRBJ1-2; TRBD1 matches 8 bases. The germline V gene encodes CDR1 LGHNA and CDR2 YNFKEQ. Germline trimming cut 0 bases from V and 13 bases from J; bases unmatched to any gene: 16. The CDR3 contains 16 residues. In DNA form, the CDR3 reads TGTGCCAGCAGCCAAGATGGTCCACGGCGACAGGGGCCCATCACCTTC. It codes for CASSQDGPRRQGPITF.

This clonotype was counted many times. This sequence joins TRBV20-1 and TRBJ1-4; no clear D. V lost 5 bases, J lost 7 bases, and 23 bases lay in between. This CDR3 has 16 amino acids. CDR1 is DFQATT, CDR2 SNEGSKA, per germline (reference sequence). The CDR3 sequence is CSAPRGARIGREKLFF. Written as DNA, the CDR3 is TGCAGTGCTCCCCGGGGAGCTAGGATAGGCCGTGAAAAACTGTTTTTT.

This clonotype showed up just a few times. The gene calls are TRBV6-5 and TRBJ2-1; the match to TRBD2 covers 9 bases. CDR3 size: 15 residues. V shed 4 bases, J shed 7 bases, and the junction held 8 bases outside the gene matches. Looked up from germline, CDR1 is MNHEY and CDR2 is SVGAGI. The CDR3 loop is CASSSERGAGNEQFF. The CDR3 bases are TGTGCCAGCAGTTCCGAGCGGGGGGCGGGAAATGAGCAGTTCTTC.

This clonotype appeared many times. V usage is TRBV29-1 and J usage is TRBJ1-3, with no clear D. The germline V gene encodes CDR1 SQVTM and CDR2 ANQGSEA. Trimming left V 8 bases short and J 7 bases short, with 18 bases between. CDR3 size: 13 residues. This CDR3 is CSTRSRGGNTIYF. DNA for the CDR3: TGCAGCACCCGAAGCCGGGGAGGGAACACCATATATTTT.

This clonotype was seen repeatedly, ten times or more. The rearrangement links TRBV11-2 to TRBJ2-2; a weak D match, TRBD1 (6 bases). The germline V gene encodes CDR1 SGHAT and CDR2 FQNNGV. The CDR3 loop spans 14 amino acids. V lost 5 bases and J 6 bases, leaving 13 bases between the germline ends. The CDR3 nucleotides are TGTGCCAGCAGCCGAATACAGGGATCCGGGGAGCTGTTTTTT. It specifies CASSRIQGSGELFF.

The gene calls are TRBV4-1 and TRBJ2-7; D might be TRBD1 (6 bases). V was clipped by 0 bases and J by 6 bases, with 15 bases between them. CDR1 is MGHRA and CDR2 is YSYEKL in the germline V gene. The CDR3 is 15 amino acids. The CDR3 is CASSQDQQGRIEQYF. The CDR3 bases are TGCGCCAGCAGCCAAGATCAGCAGGGGCGGATCGAGCAGTACTTC.

This clonotype was counted at least ten times. The V gene is TRBV20-1, the J gene TRBJ2-7; D is perhaps TRBD2 (5 bases). V lost 6 bases to trimming and J lost 0 bases, with 15 bases between them. The V gene's germline CDR1 is DFQATT and CDR2 SNEGSKA (reference sequence). The CDR3 is made up of 14 amino acids. As DNA, the CDR3 is TGCAGTGCCGCGGCGGGTTCCAGCTCCTACGAGCAGTACTTC. This codes for CSAAAGSSSYEQYF.

The sample holds many counts of this clonotype. J is TRBJ1-1 and V is TRBV12-3 or TRBV12-4; 7 nucleotides line up with TRBD1. Trimming removed 7 bases from V and 0 bases from J; junction bases left unmatched: 20. The CDR3 runs to 19 residues. This chain's CDR3 is CASNSRRRGLFMMNTEAFF. CDR3 in DNA: TGTGCCAGCAATTCTCGTAGGAGGGGGCTTTTCATGATGAACACTGAAGCTTTCTTT.

This clonotype has a count of ten or more. The chain links TRBV27 to TRBJ1-5, with D unclear. V was shortened by 5 bases and J by 2 bases, with 13 bases between the two germline ends. The V gene's germline CDR1 is MNHEY and CDR2 SMNVEV (reference sequence). This CDR3 has 15 amino acids. The CDR3 is CASSARVGGNQPQHF. The CDR3 region has the DNA TGTGCCAGCAGTGCGAGGGTTGGGGGCAATCAGCCCCAGCATTTT.

The chain uses TRBV12-3 or TRBV12-4 and TRBJ1-1, with 7 bases fitting TRBD1. The CDR3 runs to 13 residues. Trimming removed 3 bases from V and 8 bases from J; junction bases left unmatched: 6. The CDR3 nucleotides are TGTGCCAGCAGTTTGGTTTCACAGGGGGAAGCTTTCTTT. Translated, it gives CASSLVSQGEAFF.